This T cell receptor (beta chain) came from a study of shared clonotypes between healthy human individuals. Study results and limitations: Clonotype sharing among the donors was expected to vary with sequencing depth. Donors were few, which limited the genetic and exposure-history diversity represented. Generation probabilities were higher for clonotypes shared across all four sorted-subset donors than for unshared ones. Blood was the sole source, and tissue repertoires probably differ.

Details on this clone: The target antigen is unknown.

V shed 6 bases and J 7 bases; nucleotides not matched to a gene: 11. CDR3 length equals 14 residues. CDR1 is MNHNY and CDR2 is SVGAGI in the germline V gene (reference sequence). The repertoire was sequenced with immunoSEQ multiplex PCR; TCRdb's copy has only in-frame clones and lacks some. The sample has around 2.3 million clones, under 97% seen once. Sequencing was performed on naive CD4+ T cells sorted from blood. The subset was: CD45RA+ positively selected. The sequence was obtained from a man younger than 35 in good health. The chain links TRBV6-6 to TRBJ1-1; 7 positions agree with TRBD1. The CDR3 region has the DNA TGTGCCAGCAGGACCCCGGGACAGTCGTATGAAGCTTTCTTT. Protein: CASRTPGQSYEAFF.